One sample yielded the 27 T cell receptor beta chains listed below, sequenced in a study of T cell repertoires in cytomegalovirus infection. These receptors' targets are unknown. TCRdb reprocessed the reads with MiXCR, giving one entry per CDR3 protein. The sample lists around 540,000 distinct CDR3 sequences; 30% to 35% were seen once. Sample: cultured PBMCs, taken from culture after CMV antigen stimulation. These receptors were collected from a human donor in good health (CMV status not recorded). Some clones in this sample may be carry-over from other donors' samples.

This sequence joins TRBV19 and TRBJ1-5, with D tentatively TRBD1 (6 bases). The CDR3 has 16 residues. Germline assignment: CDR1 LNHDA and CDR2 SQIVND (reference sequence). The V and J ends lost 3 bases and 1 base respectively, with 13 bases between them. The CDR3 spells CASSMGRGISNQPQHF. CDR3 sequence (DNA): TGTGCCAGTAGTATGGGCAGGGGAATAAGCAATCAGCCCCAGCATTTT.

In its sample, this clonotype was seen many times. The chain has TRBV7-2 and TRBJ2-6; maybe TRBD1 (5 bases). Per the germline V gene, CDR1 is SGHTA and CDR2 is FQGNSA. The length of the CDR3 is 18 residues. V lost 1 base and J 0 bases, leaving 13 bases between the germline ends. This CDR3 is CASSLGGRRNSGANVLTF. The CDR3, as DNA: TGTGCCAGCAGCTTAGGGGGCAGGAGAAACTCTGGGGCCAACGTCCTGACTTTC. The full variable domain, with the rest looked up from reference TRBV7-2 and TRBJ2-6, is GAGVSQSPSNKVTEKGKDVELRCDPISGHTALYWYRQSLGQGLEFLIYFQGNSAPDKSGLPSDRFSAERTGGSVSTLTIQRTQQEDSAVYLCASSLGGRRNSGANVLTFGAGSRLTVL.

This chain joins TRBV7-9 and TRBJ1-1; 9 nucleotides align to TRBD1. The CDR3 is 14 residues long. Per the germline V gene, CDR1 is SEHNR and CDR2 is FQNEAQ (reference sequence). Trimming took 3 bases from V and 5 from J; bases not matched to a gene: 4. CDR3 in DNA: TGTGCCAGCAGCTTCTCCGGGACAGGGACTGAAGCTTTCTTT. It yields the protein CASSFSGTGTEAFF. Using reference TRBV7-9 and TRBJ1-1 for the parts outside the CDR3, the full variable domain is DTGVSQNPRHKITKRGQNVTFRCDPISEHNRLYWYRQTLGQGPEFLTYFQNEAQLEKSRLLSDRFSAERPKGSFSTLEIQRTEQGDSAMYLCASSFSGTGTEAFFGQGTRLTVV.

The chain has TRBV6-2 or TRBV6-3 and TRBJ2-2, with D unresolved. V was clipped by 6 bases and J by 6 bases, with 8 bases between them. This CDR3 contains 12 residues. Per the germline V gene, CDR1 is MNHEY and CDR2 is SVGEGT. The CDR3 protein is CASSHYPGELFF. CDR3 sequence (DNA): TGTGCCAGCAGCCATTACCCCGGGGAGCTGTTTTTT.

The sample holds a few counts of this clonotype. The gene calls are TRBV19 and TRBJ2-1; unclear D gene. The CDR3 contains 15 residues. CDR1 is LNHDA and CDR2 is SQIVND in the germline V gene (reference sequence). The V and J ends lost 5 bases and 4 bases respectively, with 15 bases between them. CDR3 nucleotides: TGTGCCAGTAGTCCCTCTGCGTACGGGTACAATGAGCAGTTCTTC. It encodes CASSPSAYGYNEQFF.

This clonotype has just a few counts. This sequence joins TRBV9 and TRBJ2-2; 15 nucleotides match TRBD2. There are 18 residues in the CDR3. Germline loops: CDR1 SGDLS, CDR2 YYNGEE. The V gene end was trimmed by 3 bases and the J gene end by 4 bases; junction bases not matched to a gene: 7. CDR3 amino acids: CASSAPGLAGGGTGELFF. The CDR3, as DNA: TGTGCCAGCAGCGCGCCGGGACTAGCGGGAGGCGGCACCGGGGAGCTGTTTTTT. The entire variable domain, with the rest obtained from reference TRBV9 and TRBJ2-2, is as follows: DSGVTQTPKHLITATGQRVTLRCSPRSGDLSVYWYQQSLDQGLQFLIQYYNGEERAKGNILERFSAQQFPDLHSELNLSSLELGDSALYFCASSAPGLAGGGTGELFFGEGSRLTVL.

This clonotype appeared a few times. The CDR3 DNA reads TGTGCCAGCAGTTATGGGCGGGAGTGGTTGAATGAGCAGTTCTTC. Translating it yields CASSYGREWLNEQFF. The V and J genes are TRBV6-2 or TRBV6-3 and TRBJ2-1; 7 bases match TRBD2. CDR3 size: 15 residues. Germline V gene lookup returns CDR1 MNHEY and CDR2 SVGEGT. Unmatched junction bases numbered 9, after V lost 3 bases and J lost 7 bases.

The CDR3 is CASSLQGGGIPISGANVLTF. CDR3 nucleotides: TGTGCCAGCAGCTTACAGGGGGGCGGAATTCCGATCTCTGGGGCCAACGTCCTGACTTTC. J is TRBJ2-6 and V is TRBV7-2; possibly TRBD1 for D (7 bases). The CDR3 loop spans 20 amino acids. CDR1 SGHTA and CDR2 FQGNSA come from the germline V gene. V gave up 2 bases and J gave up 0 bases, with 20 bases separating them.

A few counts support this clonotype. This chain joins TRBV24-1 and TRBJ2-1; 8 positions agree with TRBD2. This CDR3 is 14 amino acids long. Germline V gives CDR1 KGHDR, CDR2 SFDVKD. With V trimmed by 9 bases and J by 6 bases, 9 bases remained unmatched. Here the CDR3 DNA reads TGTGCCACCGGTCCGGGAGGGCCAATCAATGAGCAGTTCTTC. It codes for CATGPGGPINEQFF.

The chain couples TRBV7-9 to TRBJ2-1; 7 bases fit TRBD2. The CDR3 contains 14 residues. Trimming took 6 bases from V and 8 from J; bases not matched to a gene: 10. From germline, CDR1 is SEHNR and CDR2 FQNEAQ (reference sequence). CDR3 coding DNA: TGTGCCAGCAGTTCTAGCGCGGGAGCGGATGAGCAGTTCTTC. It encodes CASSSSAGADEQFF.

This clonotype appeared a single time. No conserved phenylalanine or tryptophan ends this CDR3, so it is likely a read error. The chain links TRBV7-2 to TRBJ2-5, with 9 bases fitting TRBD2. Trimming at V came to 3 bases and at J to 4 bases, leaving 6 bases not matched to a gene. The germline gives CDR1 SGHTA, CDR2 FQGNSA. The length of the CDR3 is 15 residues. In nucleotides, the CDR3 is TGTGCCAGCAGCTTCCAGGCGGGAGGGGGAGAGACCCAGTACGTC. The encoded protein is CASSFQAGGGETQYV.

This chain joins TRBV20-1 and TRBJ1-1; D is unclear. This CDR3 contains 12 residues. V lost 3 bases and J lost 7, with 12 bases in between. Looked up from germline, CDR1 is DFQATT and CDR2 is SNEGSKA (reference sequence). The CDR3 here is CSARETPGEAFF. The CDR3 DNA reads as TGCAGTGCTAGGGAGACACCCGGTGAAGCTTTCTTT.

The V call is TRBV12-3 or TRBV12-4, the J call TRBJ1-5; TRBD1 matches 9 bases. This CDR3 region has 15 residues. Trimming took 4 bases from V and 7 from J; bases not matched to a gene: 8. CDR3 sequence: CASSWDREREQPQHF. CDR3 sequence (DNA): TGTGCCAGCAGTTGGGACAGGGAGAGAGAACAGCCCCAGCATTTT.

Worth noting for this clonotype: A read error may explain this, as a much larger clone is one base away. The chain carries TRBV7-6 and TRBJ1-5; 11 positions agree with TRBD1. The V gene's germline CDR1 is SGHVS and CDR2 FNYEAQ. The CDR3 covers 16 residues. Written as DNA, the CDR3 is TGTGCCAGCAGCCCAGGACAGGGGGCAGGCAATGAGCCCCAGCATTTT. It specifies CASSPGQGAGNEPQHF.

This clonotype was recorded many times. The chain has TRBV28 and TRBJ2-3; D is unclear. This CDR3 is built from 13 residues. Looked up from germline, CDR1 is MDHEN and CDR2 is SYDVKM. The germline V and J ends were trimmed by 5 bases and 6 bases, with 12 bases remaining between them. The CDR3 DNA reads TGTGCCAGCAGTGCCAATAAGTGGGATACGCAGTATTTT. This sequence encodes CASSANKWDTQYF.

CDR3 bases: TGTGCCAGCAGCCTCGCGACAGGGTTTAACGAGCAGTACTTC. Translating it yields CASSLATGFNEQYF. This rearrangement joins TRBV11-2 to TRBJ2-7; 7 bases map to TRBD1. The CDR3 covers 14 residues. V lost 5 bases and J lost 5; bases outside the gene matches: 9. The V gene's germline CDR1 is SGHAT and CDR2 FQNNGV.

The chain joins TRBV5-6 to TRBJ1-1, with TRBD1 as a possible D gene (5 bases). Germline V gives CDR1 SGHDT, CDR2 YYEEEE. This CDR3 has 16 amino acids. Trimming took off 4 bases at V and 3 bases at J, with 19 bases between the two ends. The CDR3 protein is CASSADGGRADTEAFF. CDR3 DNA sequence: TGTGCCAGCAGCGCCGACGGGGGGAGGGCAGACACTGAAGCTTTCTTT.

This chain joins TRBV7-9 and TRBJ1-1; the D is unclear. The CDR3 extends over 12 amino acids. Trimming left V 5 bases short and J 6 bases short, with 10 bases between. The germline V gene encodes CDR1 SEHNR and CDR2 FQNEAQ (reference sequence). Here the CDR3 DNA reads TGTGCCAGCAGCACGGAGGTCCCTGAAGCTTTCTTT. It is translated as CASSTEVPEAFF. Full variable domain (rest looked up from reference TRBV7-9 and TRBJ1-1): DTGVSQNPRHKITKRGQNVTFRCDPISEHNRLYWYRQTLGQGPEFLTYFQNEAQLEKSRLLSDRFSAERPKGSFSTLEIQRTEQGDSAMYLCASSTEVPEAFFGQGTRLTVV.

The CDR3 reads CATSREGVGGWEKLFF. CDR3 nucleotide sequence: TGTGCCACCAGCAGAGAGGGAGTTGGGGGCTGGGAAAAACTGTTTTTT. The J gene is TRBJ1-4, the V gene TRBV15, with D perhaps TRBD1 (6 bases). Germline values: CDR1 LNHNV, CDR2 YYDKDF (reference sequence). Trimming removed 0 bases at V and 8 bases at J, with 16 bases between. This CDR3 spans 16 amino acids.

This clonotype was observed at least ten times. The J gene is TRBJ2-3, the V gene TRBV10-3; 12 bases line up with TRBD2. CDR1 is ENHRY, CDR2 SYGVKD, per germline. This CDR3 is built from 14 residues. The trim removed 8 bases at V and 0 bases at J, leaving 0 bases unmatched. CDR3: CAIGTSGSTDTQYF. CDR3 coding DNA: TGTGCCATCGGGACTAGCGGGAGCACAGATACGCAGTATTTT.

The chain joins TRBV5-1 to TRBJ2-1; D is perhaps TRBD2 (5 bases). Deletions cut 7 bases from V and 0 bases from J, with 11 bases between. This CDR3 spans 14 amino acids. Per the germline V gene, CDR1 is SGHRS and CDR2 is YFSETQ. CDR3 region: CASALADSYNEQFF. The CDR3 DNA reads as TGCGCCAGCGCTCTAGCCGACTCCTACAATGAGCAGTTCTTC.

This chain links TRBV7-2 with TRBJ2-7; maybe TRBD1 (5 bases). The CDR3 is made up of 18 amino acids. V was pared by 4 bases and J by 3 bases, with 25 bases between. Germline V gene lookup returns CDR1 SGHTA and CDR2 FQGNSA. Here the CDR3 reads CASSSRATVQRTHYEQYF. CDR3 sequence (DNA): TGTGCCAGCAGCTCCAGGGCGACAGTCCAGCGAACCCACTACGAGCAGTACTTC.

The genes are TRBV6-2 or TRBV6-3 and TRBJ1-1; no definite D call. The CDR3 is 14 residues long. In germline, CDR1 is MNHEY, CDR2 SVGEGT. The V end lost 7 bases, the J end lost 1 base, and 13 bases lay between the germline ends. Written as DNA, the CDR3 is TGTGCCAGCACTGTGACATCAGGGAACACTGAAGCTTTCTTT. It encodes CASTVTSGNTEAFF.

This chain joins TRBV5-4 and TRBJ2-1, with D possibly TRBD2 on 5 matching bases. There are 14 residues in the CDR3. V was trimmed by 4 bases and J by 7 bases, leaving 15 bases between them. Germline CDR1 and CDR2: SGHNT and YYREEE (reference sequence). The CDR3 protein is CASSPQRRPNEQFF. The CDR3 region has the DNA TGTGCCAGCAGCCCCCAGCGGAGGCCAAATGAGCAGTTCTTC.

DNA of the CDR3: TGTGCCAGCAGCTTGGCTTGGGGCGGCGAGGAGACCCAGTACTTC. This encodes CASSLAWGGEETQYF. The gene calls are TRBV5-4 and TRBJ2-5, with a tentative D call TRBD1 (5 bases). The length of the CDR3 is 15 residues. Germline V gene sequence: CDR1 SGHNT, CDR2 YYREEE (reference sequence). The V gene lost 0 bases and the J gene lost 5 bases, with 14 bases spanning the gap.

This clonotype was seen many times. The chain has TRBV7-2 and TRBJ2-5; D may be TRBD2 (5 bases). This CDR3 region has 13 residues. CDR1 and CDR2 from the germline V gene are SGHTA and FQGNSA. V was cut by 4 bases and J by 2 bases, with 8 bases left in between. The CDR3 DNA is TGTGCCAGCAGCTGGACTCAGCAAGAGACCCAGTACTTC. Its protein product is CASSWTQQETQYF.

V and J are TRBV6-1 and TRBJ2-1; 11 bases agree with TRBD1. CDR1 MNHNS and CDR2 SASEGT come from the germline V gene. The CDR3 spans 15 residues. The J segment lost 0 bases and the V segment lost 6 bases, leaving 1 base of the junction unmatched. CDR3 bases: TGTGCCAGCAGAGGGACAGGGGGCTCCTACAATGAGCAGTTCTTC. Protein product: CASRGTGGSYNEQFF.